Below, 31 T cell receptor beta chains from the same sample are listed, as sequenced in a study of early T cells in non-severe SARS-CoV-2 infection. TCRdb called the 5' RACE reads again in MiXCR, with one record for every CDR3 protein. The table shows roughly 50,000 distinct CDR3 sequences, with over 7% occurring only once. The material sequenced was whole blood. These receptors were taken from an adult who was a healthcare worker with PCR-confirmed SARS-CoV-2 infection or an uninfected control (not recorded which).

This clonotype has a handful of counts. This chain joins TRBV11-2 and TRBJ2-7; D is unresolved. Trimming pared 5 bases from V and 2 bases from J, leaving 16 bases between. This CDR3 region has 15 residues. The germline V gene has CDR1 SGHAT and CDR2 FQNNGV. CDR3 sequence reads: CASSPRETHTYEQYF. The CDR3, as DNA: TGTGCCAGCAGCCCACGAGAGACGCATACCTACGAGCAGTACTTC.

V gene TRBV30 combines with J gene TRBJ1-5, with D tentatively TRBD1 (6 bases). V was cut by 0 bases and J by 7 bases, with 13 bases left in between. Per the germline V gene, CDR1 is GTSNPN and CDR2 is SVGIG (reference sequence). The CDR3 contains 14 residues. The CDR3 coding sequence is TGTGCCTGGAGTGTAACAGGGCCGAACCAGCCCCAGCATTTT. Amino acid sequence: CAWSVTGPNQPQHF.

This clonotype was counted a few times. V is TRBV20-1 and J is TRBJ1-5; 7 nucleotides match TRBD1. The CDR3 spans 17 residues. Germline loops: CDR1 DFQATT, CDR2 SNEGSKA (reference sequence). The ends lost 2 bases at V and 0 bases at J; junction bases unmatched: 10. Here the CDR3 DNA reads TGCAGTGCTAGATCGAATTCCGGACAGGCTAGCAATCAGCCCCAGCATTTT. Its protein product is CSARSNSGQASNQPQHF.

This clonotype was seen repeatedly, ten times or more. At one of its ends the junction is not consistent with the germline gene, which may arise from a read error. This sequence joins TRBV7-2 and TRBJ2-7; D gene ambiguous. This CDR3 comprises 14 residues. From germline, CDR1 is SGHTA and CDR2 FQGNSA. The CDR3 DNA is TGTGCCAGCAACTTAGTCAGGCCATCCTACGAGCAGTACTTC. Protein product: CASNLVRPSYEQYF.

The gene calls are TRBV7-2 and TRBJ2-5, with D perhaps TRBD2 (6 bases). CDR1 and CDR2 from the germline V gene are SGHTA and FQGNSA. This CDR3 contains 16 residues. The V end was cut by 8 bases, the J end by 2 bases, with 21 bases between. The CDR3 DNA is TGTGCCAGCTCGAGGATTGGGGGGAGGACTCAAGAGACCCAGTACTTC. Its protein product is CASSRIGGRTQETQYF.

The table lists this clonotype with many counts. The chain joins TRBV11-1 to TRBJ2-1; D is unresolved. This CDR3 comprises 11 residues. Per germline, CDR1 SGHAT and CDR2 FQDESV (reference sequence). V lost 0 bases and J lost 9, with 3 bases in between. CDR3 residues: CASSLAGEQFF. CDR3 nucleotides: TGTGCCAGCAGCTTAGCGGGTGAGCAGTTCTTC.

This clonotype was recorded at least ten times. The rearrangement links TRBV28 to TRBJ2-7; 9 bases agree with TRBD2. Trimming cost V 11 bases and J 0 bases; bases outside gene matches: 2. Germline-derived CDR1 and CDR2 are MDHEN and SYDVKM. This CDR3 comprises 12 residues. CDR3 sequence: CAATSGSYEQYF. The CDR3 nucleotides read TGTGCCGCGACTAGCGGCTCCTACGAGCAGTACTTC.

The rearrangement links TRBV5-6 to TRBJ2-1; D perhaps matches TRBD2 (6 bases). CDR1 is SGHDT and CDR2 is YYEEEE in the germline V gene. The CDR3 loop spans 17 amino acids. Trimming took off 4 bases at V and 0 bases at J, with 17 bases between the two ends. In nucleotides, the CDR3 is TGTGCCAGCAGCCCTTTAGCGGAGCCCAGCTCCTACAATGAGCAGTTCTTC. Its protein product is CASSPLAEPSSYNEQFF.

V gene TRBV20-1 combines with J gene TRBJ1-2, with 7 nucleotides matching TRBD1. V lost 5 bases, J lost 4 bases, and 7 bases stayed unmatched. This CDR3 region has 13 residues. Looked up from germline, CDR1 is DFQATT and CDR2 is SNEGSKA (reference sequence). CDR3 residues: CSAFSTGLYGYTF. CDR3 in DNA: TGCAGTGCTTTTTCGACAGGGCTCTATGGCTACACCTTC.

This clonotype was counted at least ten times. The chain is built from TRBV11-3 and TRBJ2-7, with a weak D call TRBD2 (6 bases). V gave up 2 bases and J gave up 1 base, with 12 bases separating them. The CDR3 length is 15 residues. The germline V gene has CDR1 SGHNT and CDR2 YENEEA. The CDR3 sequence is CASSLKAGTSYEQYF. CDR3 sequence (DNA): TGTGCCAGCAGCTTAAAGGCGGGGACTTCCTACGAGCAGTACTTC.

This sequence joins TRBV6-5 and TRBJ2-7, with D perhaps TRBD1 (6 bases). This CDR3 is 14 amino acids long. V lost 7 bases to trimming and J lost 6 bases, with 19 bases between them. Germline V gene sequence: CDR1 MNHEY, CDR2 SVGAGI. The CDR3 loop is CASKSGTSRGEQYF. The CDR3 DNA follows: TGTGCCAGCAAGAGCGGAACGAGCAGGGGCGAGCAGTACTTC.

This clonotype was seen a handful of times. In nucleotides, the CDR3 is TGTGCCAGCAGCTTTGTCCCGGGAGGGTCCGGGGAGCTGTTTTTT. Its translation is CASSFVPGGSGELFF. The chain is built from TRBV3-1 and TRBJ2-2; 8 bases align to TRBD2. Trimming at V came to 5 bases and at J to 6 bases, leaving 8 bases not matched to a gene. The length of the CDR3 is 15 residues. CDR1 and CDR2 from the germline V gene are LGHDT and YNNKEL (reference sequence).

This clonotype came up a few times. The chain joins TRBV12-3 or TRBV12-4 to TRBJ1-1, with D maybe TRBD1 (6 bases). The CDR3 runs to 11 residues. The V end was cut by 8 bases, the J end by 11 bases, with 15 bases between. CDR3 amino acids: CASCTQGPAFF. CDR3 DNA: TGTGCCAGCTGTACACAGGGCCCCGCTTTCTTT.

This clonotype was found many times. The J gene is TRBJ2-1, the V gene TRBV4-2; no reliable D call. Germline CDR1 LGHNA, CDR2 YNFKEQ. Between the trimmed V and J ends, which lost 0 bases and 2 bases, there was a span of 2 bases. CDR3 size: 13 residues. CDR3 DNA: TGTGCCAGCAGCCAAGAAACCTACAATGAGCAGTTCTTC. Its protein is CASSQETYNEQFF.

V gene TRBV5-1 combines with J gene TRBJ2-3; 7 bases match TRBD1. J gave up 2 bases and V 5 bases, and 8 bases lay outside the gene matches. Looked up from germline, CDR1 is SGHRS and CDR2 is YFSETQ. The CDR3 is made up of 15 amino acids. The CDR3 loop is CASRRDRSLTDTQYF. Written as DNA, the CDR3 is TGCGCCAGCAGACGGGACAGATCCCTCACAGATACGCAGTATTTT.

This clonotype was detected only a few times. The chain uses TRBV14 and TRBJ2-7, with 7 bases identical to TRBD1. Trimming took 3 bases from V and 2 from J; bases not matched to a gene: 10. Germline CDR1 reads SGHDN; CDR2 reads FVKESK. This CDR3 is built from 16 residues. CDR3 sequence reads: CASSHLPGTETYEQYF. The CDR3 DNA sequence: TGTGCCAGCAGCCACCTGCCCGGGACAGAGACCTACGAGCAGTACTTC.

This clonotype has ten or more counts. The CDR3 loop is CSARPGGYEAFF. In nucleotides, the CDR3 is TGCAGTGCGCGTCCGGGGGGCTACGAAGCTTTCTTT. The chain couples TRBV20-1 to TRBJ1-1; TRBD1 might be the D (6 bases). Germline V lookup: CDR1 DFQATT, CDR2 SNEGSKA (reference sequence). The CDR3 loop spans 12 amino acids. The V end lost 6 bases, the J end lost 8 bases, and 16 bases lay between the germline ends.

This clonotype was counted ten times or more. The chain employs TRBV4-2 and TRBJ2-1, with TRBD2 identical over 8 bases. V lost 1 base, J lost 6 bases, and 11 bases stayed unmatched. Germline V gives CDR1 LGHNA, CDR2 YNFKEQ. CDR3 length: 17 residues. The CDR3: CASSQGAVAGGSNEQFF. CDR3 sequence (DNA): TGTGCCAGCAGCCAAGGAGCGGTGGCGGGGGGATCCAATGAGCAGTTCTTC.

V and J are TRBV27 and TRBJ2-7; 7 bases line up with TRBD1. The CDR3 sequence is 14 residues long. Germline V gene data show CDR1 as MNHEY and CDR2 as SMNVEV (reference sequence). The trim removed 5 bases at V and 4 bases at J, leaving 8 bases unmatched. DNA of the CDR3: TGTGCCAGCAGTCCGCGGACAGGTTGGTACGAGCAGTACTTC. Translating gives CASSPRTGWYEQYF.

This clonotype was found many times. V is TRBV12-3 or TRBV12-4 and J is TRBJ2-1; 7 nucleotides match TRBD2. The CDR3 is 12 amino acids. The J segment lost 9 bases and the V segment lost 2 bases, leaving 1 base of the junction unmatched. The CDR3 nucleotides read TGTGCCAGCAGTTTAACGGGAGGTGAGCAGTTCTTC. Protein sequence: CASSLTGGEQFF.

This clonotype was observed a few times. The chain uses TRBV7-2 and TRBJ2-1; no reliable D call. The germline gives CDR1 SGHTA, CDR2 FQGNSA. The CDR3 is 12 amino acids. The ends were cut back, 4 bases at V and 4 bases at J, with 5 bases in the middle. CDR3: CASSSQYNEQFF. The CDR3 DNA is TGTGCCAGCAGCTCACAGTACAATGAGCAGTTCTTC.

This clonotype was seen more than once but under ten times. This chain connects TRBV5-4 to TRBJ1-1, with a weak D call TRBD1 (6 bases). CDR3 size: 15 residues. Germline V gene lookup returns CDR1 SGHNT and CDR2 YYREEE (reference sequence). V shed 4 bases and J shed 0 bases, with 13 bases lying between them. This CDR3 reads CASSQPQGMNTEAFF. The CDR3 DNA reads as TGTGCCAGCAGCCAACCACAGGGAATGAACACTGAAGCTTTCTTT.

This clonotype was found a few times. This chain connects TRBV20-1 to TRBJ2-7; D may be TRBD1 (5 bases). Per germline, CDR1 DFQATT and CDR2 SNEGSKA (reference sequence). The CDR3 spans 12 residues. Trimming cost V 0 bases and J 3 bases, with 6 bases left between them. The CDR3 bases are TGCAGTGCTAGAGACGACAGCTACGAGCAGTACTTC. Protein sequence: CSARDDSYEQYF.

This rearrangement joins TRBV18 to TRBJ2-6; 9 bases fit TRBD1. CDR1 and CDR2 (germline): KGHSH, LQKENI. The CDR3 spans 19 residues. V trimming: 1 base; J trimming: 1 base; junction bases outside the gene matches: 8. CDR3 protein: CASSPLGQGSSSGANVLTF. In DNA, the CDR3 is TGTGCCAGCTCACCACTCGGACAGGGGAGCAGTTCTGGGGCCAACGTCCTGACTTTC.

This clonotype was seen a few times. This chain joins TRBV7-2 and TRBJ2-7; 9 bases fit TRBD1. The J segment lost 7 bases and the V segment lost 5 bases, leaving 6 bases of the junction unmatched. CDR3 length: 13 residues. Germline V gene sequence: CDR1 SGHTA, CDR2 FQGNSA. CDR3 loop: CASSGTGLGEQYF. In DNA, the CDR3 is TGTGCCAGCAGCGGGACAGGGCTTGGGGAGCAGTACTTC.

This clonotype has ten or more counts. The chain recombines TRBV5-6 with TRBJ2-1; D possibly corresponds to TRBD2 (7 bases). The germline V and J ends were trimmed by 2 bases and 7 bases, with 19 bases remaining between them. CDR1 is SGHDT and CDR2 is YYEEEE in the germline V gene. This CDR3 comprises 16 residues. CDR3 residues: CASSLLAQWRGNEQFF. CDR3 nucleotide sequence: TGTGCCAGCAGCTTACTAGCGCAGTGGAGGGGGAATGAGCAGTTCTTC.

This chain links TRBV11-2 with TRBJ2-1; maybe TRBD2 (6 bases). Trimming pared 5 bases from V and 0 bases from J, leaving 11 bases between. The V gene's germline CDR1 is SGHAT and CDR2 FQNNGV. CDR3 length: 15 residues. CDR3 in DNA: TGTGCCAGCAGCGTTGGGACTGACTCCTACAATGAGCAGTTCTTC. It encodes CASSVGTDSYNEQFF.

The gene calls are TRBV28 and TRBJ2-3; D is possibly TRBD1 (5 bases). V was cut by 2 bases and J by 12 bases, with 12 bases left in between. The CDR3 covers 12 residues. The V gene's germline CDR1 is MDHEN and CDR2 SYDVKM. CDR3 in amino acids: CASSLLGQGQYF. CDR3 bases: TGTGCCAGCAGTTTACTGGGGCAGGGACAGTATTTT.

The gene calls are TRBV20-1 and TRBJ1-5; D is undetermined. From germline, CDR1 is DFQATT and CDR2 SNEGSKA (reference sequence). The CDR3 has 14 amino acids. V was shortened by 1 base and J by 0 bases, with 7 bases between the two germline ends. CDR3 in DNA: TGCAGTGCTAGAGGACCGTATAGCAATCAGCCCCAGCATTTT. It encodes CSARGPYSNQPQHF.

This clonotype was seen repeatedly, ten times or more. The chain carries TRBV29-1 and TRBJ1-2; D remains unclear. Germline assignment: CDR1 SQVTM and CDR2 ANQGSEA. V lost 7 bases, J lost 5 bases, and 17 bases lay in between. This CDR3 spans 13 amino acids. CDR3 bases: TGCAGCGCCCGAACCAACGGCCTTTATGGCTACACCTTC. Its protein product is CSARTNGLYGYTF.

This clonotype was seen at least ten times. The V and J genes are TRBV6-6 and TRBJ2-7; TRBD2 matches at 11 bases. The germline V gene has CDR1 MNHNY and CDR2 SVGAGI (reference sequence). This CDR3 spans 15 amino acids. V was clipped by 7 bases and J by 0 bases; unmatched bases: 5. In nucleotides, the CDR3 is TGTGCCAGCATTCCGACTAGCGGGGCCTCCTACGAGCAGTACTTC. It encodes CASIPTSGASYEQYF.